Shown below are 6 T cell receptor beta chains from a single sample sequenced in a study of blood T cell repertoires in COVID-19. Generated by immunoSEQ multiplex PCR, the TCRdb table keeps only in-frame clones and is missing some. The sample carries fewer than 200,000 clones, roughly 90% recorded once. The sample was peripheral blood. All receptors come from a woman in her forties or fifties with acute or convalescent COVID-19.

The chain links TRBV2 to TRBJ2-7; D is perhaps TRBD2 (6 bases). The CDR3 runs 13 residues. Deletions cut 2 bases from V and 2 bases from J, with 7 bases between. Germline V gene data show CDR1 as SNHLY and CDR2 as FYNNEI. CDR3 residues: CASSERLAYEQYF. The CDR3 bases are TGTGCCAGCAGTGAAAGACTAGCCTACGAGCAGTACTTC.

The chain recombines TRBV7-2 with TRBJ2-7; TRBD1 agrees at 8 bases. This CDR3 has 15 amino acids. Germline V gene sequence: CDR1 SGHTA, CDR2 FQGNSA. With 3 bases clipped from V and 3 bases from J, the junction kept 7 bases outside the gene matches. The CDR3 sequence: CASSFDGQGFYEQYF. In DNA, the CDR3 is TGTGCCAGCAGCTTTGACGGACAGGGCTTCTACGAGCAGTACTTC.

V and J are TRBV7-9 and TRBJ2-1, with D possibly matching TRBD2 (6 bases). With 5 bases removed from V and 8 bases from J, the gap between germline ends came to 19 bases. The CDR3 consists of 15 residues. CDR1 and CDR2 (germline): SEHNR, FQNEAQ (reference sequence). Here the CDR3 reads CASSLSRLVTDEQFF. CDR3 coding DNA: TGTGCCAGCAGCCTCTCACGACTAGTTACGGATGAGCAGTTCTTC.

The gene calls are TRBV3-1 (or the pseudogene TRBV3-2) and TRBJ2-3, with TRBD2 as a possible D gene (6 bases). V lost 0 bases, J lost 7 bases, and 14 bases lay in between. This CDR3 is 15 amino acids long. Per the germline V gene, CDR1 is LGHDT and CDR2 is YNNKEL (reference sequence). CDR3 in amino acids: CASSQDHGLTNTQYF. The CDR3 region has the DNA TGTGCCAGCAGCCAAGATCACGGACTAACCAATACGCAGTATTTT.

This sequence joins TRBV30 and TRBJ2-7, with a tentative D call TRBD1 (6 bases). Per germline, CDR1 GTSNPN and CDR2 SVGIG (reference sequence). CDR3 length equals 13 residues. Trimming removed 0 bases from V and 2 bases from J, with 8 bases in between. Here the CDR3 reads CAWSVNRAYEQYF. The CDR3 bases are TGTGCCTGGAGTGTAAACAGGGCCTACGAGCAGTACTTC.

This clone is a singleton in its sample. The chain recombines TRBV4-3 with TRBJ1-5; D not resolved. Germline loops: CDR1 LGHNA, CDR2 YSLEER. The CDR3 is 13 amino acids. The V end was cut by 3 bases, the J end by 4 bases, with 7 bases between. The CDR3 is CASSQGRNQPQHF. As DNA, the CDR3 is TGCGCCAGCAGCCAGGGCCGAAATCAGCCCCAGCATTTT.